This T cell receptor beta chain stems from a study of STAT5B mutations in CD4+ large granular lymphocyte leukemia (dated by TCRdb to the early 2020s). With regard to the full study: Among the healthy controls, the CDR3 'QG' motif was associated with a particular HLA allele. The study compared the TCRbeta repertoires of patients with CD4+ T-cell large granular lymphocyte leukemia against those of healthy blood donors. The purity of purified fractions was confirmed by flow cytometry on FACSCanto II or FACSVerse to exceed 95% among lymphocytes.

Results the study describes overall, beyond this receptor: Data were not HLA-matched; higher clonality in CD4+ versus CD8+ T-LGLL could reflect the relatively small sample size. Main leukemic clonotypes were private to each patient, although about a quarter of the main leukemic clonotypes were found at low frequency in the non-leukemic repertoires of other patients. Greater clonality appeared to be present in CD4-sorted patient repertoires than in healthy CD4+ repertoires, and the difference was retained after the putative leukemic clones were removed. TRBV06-family usage was enriched among the top patient clones (8/27) compared with healthy controls (2/35).

A word on this clone: It has no known antigen specificity. No base qualities exist here, and no much larger clone lies one base off it.

The immunoSEQ assay at survey resolution was applied to genomic DNA for sequencing of TCRbeta rearrangements. The original pipeline was this. In the TCR sequencing data, the lowest productive clonotype frequency that could be detected was 2.59 x 10-5. Analyses included only productive TCRbeta rearrangements, meaning complete and in-frame sequences. Sample clonality was computed as Simpson clonality in the immunoSEQ Analyzer version 3.0. Clones were binned by frequency as very rare, small, medium, large (1-20%) or hyperexpanded (>20%). Generation probabilities were estimated with OLGA 1.2.3, V-gene circos plots were made with VDJtools, specificities were searched in VDJdb, and CDR3 motifs were identified with GLIPH. TCRdb's version of the immuneACCESS table is confined to in-frame rearrangements and falls short of the full clone set. An unresolved V gene accounts for under half of the shortfall where checked; the remainder is of unknown origin. That table is the source of V, J and clone size, and D and trimming were worked out from the DNA. For this sample there are 25,000 to 35,000 clones; roughly 84% appear just once. Of the sample, about 6% is held by the ten largest clones.

Buffy coats from 30 to 40 blood donors, supplied by the Finnish Red Cross blood service, were used as healthy controls. All TCR-sequenced material derived from peripheral blood: patient blood samples and healthy donor buffy coats. Ficoll-Hypaque gradient centrifugation was used to isolate peripheral blood mononuclear cells. Magnetic purification was used to isolate CD4+ cells from the buffy coats of the healthy controls. The Gentra Puregene Cell and Tissue kit was used to extract genomic DNA, and a Qubit 2.0 fluorometer was used to measure the amount of genomic DNA. Its CDR3 holds 13 amino acids, cysteine through phenylalanine. The read is trimmed to its CDR3 DNA, 39 bases read in frame from base 1. Taken from the germline V gene, the CDR1 and CDR2 loops are MNHEY and SVGAGI.

Sequences were obtained from CD4+ T cells from blood buffy coats. This sequence uses TRBV6-5 and TRBJ2-5; TRBD2 lines up with 11 middle nucleotides. The DNA matches TRBJ2-7 better at its end, which makes the J call doubtful. The sequence was obtained from a human donor in good health. CDR3 region: CASTTSGGFEQYF. The DNA reads TGTGCCAGTACAACTAGCGGGGGCTTCGAGCAGTACTTC.